This T cell receptor (beta chain) is from a study of T cells after yellow fever vaccination. The sample holds a few counts of this clonotype. CDR3 size: 15 residues. Germline lookup yields CDR1 ENHRY and CDR2 SYGVKD. Between the trimmed V and J ends, which lost 6 bases and 5 bases, there was a span of 14 bases. A single record per CDR3 protein comes from TCRdb applying MiXCR to the 5' RACE reads. This sample has fewer than 350,000 distinct CDR3 sequences, with roughly 9.4% found just once. The V and J genes are TRBV10-3 and TRBJ1-6, with unresolved D. The origin of this receptor is a man aged 18 to 30 who received the YFV17D yellow fever vaccine. The source material was PBMCs, sampled on the day of the first yellow fever vaccination. CDR3 region: CAISPWIADNSPLHF. Here the CDR3 DNA reads TGTGCCATCAGCCCATGGATCGCCGATAATTCACCCCTCCACTTT.